The rows below give T cell receptor beta chains drawn from one sample of a study of T cell responses to AZD1222 COVID-19 vaccine. TCRdb's table, derived via immunoSEQ multiplex PCR, lists solely in-frame clones and lacks some. The sample shows some 140,000 clones, approximately 90% of them seen only once. The sample consisted of peripheral blood, taken on day 0 of AZD1222 vaccination. These receptors came from an adult in good health. Both conserved end residues are part of each CDR3. The D gene is left open where the match is weak. The size of a clone is reported for some rows only, either as once, few or many, or as a class for expanded clones.

>TRBJ1-5|.|TRBV19|.
TGTGCCAGTAGTTGGGCAGGCGGGAGAGATCAGCCCCAGCATTTT
CASSWAGGRDQPQHF
>TRBJ2-7|.|TRBV10-2|TRBD1
TGCGCCAGCAGTGAGTCGGGGACAGGGGCTTACGAGCAGTACTTC
CASSESGTGAYEQYF
>TRBJ1-6|.|TRBV3-1/TRBV3-2|TRBD1
TGTGCCAGCAGCCAATCCCCGGGACAGGGGTTCTCACCCCTCCACTTT
CASSQSPGQGFSPLHF
>TRBJ2-1|.|TRBV6-5|TRBD2
TGTGCCAGCAGTATAGCGGGAGGGGTGGGGGATGAGCAGTTCTTC
CASSIAGGVGDEQFF
>TRBJ1-2|.|TRBV5-4|.
TGTGCCAGCAGCTTGTCTGCAGGCAAGTATGGCTACACCTTC
CASSLSAGKYGYTF
>TRBJ1-1|.|TRBV7-3|.
TGTGCCAGCAGCTTACAAATAAACACTGAAGCTTTCTTT
CASSLQINTEAFF
>TRBJ1-3|.|TRBV5-8|.
TGTGCCAGCAGGCTACCGGGGTTAAAATCTGGAAACACCATATATTTT
CASRLPGLKSGNTIYF
>TRBJ1-2|.|TRBV27|TRBD1
TGTGCCAGCAGTCCCGCAGGGGGCGGTGACTATGGCTACACCTTC
CASSPAGGGDYGYTF
>TRBJ2-3|.|TRBV2|.
TGTGCCAGCAGTGACCGTACGGGCTATACGCAGTATTTT
CASSDRTGYTQYF
>TRBJ1-5|.|TRBV28|TRBD1
TGTGCCAGCAGTTTTATCCGAGGACAGGGTCGACAGCCCCAGCATTTT
CASSFIRGQGRQPQHF
>TRBJ2-2|.|TRBV3-1/TRBV3-2|.
TGTGCCAGCAGCCCCCTAGCAGGACAGCGCGCCAACACCGGGGAGCTGTTTTTT
CASSPLAGQRANTGELFF
>TRBJ1-2|once|TRBV29-1|.
TGCAGCGTCCCGAGGATGGACACTGACTATGGCTACACCTTC
CSVPRMDTDYGYTF
>TRBJ1-5|.|TRBV7-5|.
TGTGTCAGAATGAAAGGGAATCAGCCCCAGCATTTT
CVRMKGNQPQHF
>TRBJ2-2|few|TRBV29-1|.
TGCAGCGTTGAGGGGTATGGGGAGCTGTTTTTT
CSVEGYGELFF
>TRBJ2-3|.|TRBV20-1|.
TGCAAACTTACGGGCACAGATACGCAGTATTTT
CKLTGTDTQYF
>TRBJ2-1|.|TRBV28|TRBD2
TGTGCCAGCAGTTCCCTCCTAGCGGGAGGGTGGGAGCAGTTCTTC
CASSSLLAGGWEQFF
>TRBJ2-7|.|TRBV24-1|.
TGTGCCACCAGTGCATCCCTTTTAGGGGGCGAGCAGTACTTC
CATSASLLGGEQYF
>TRBJ1-1|once|TRBV7-2|.
TGTGCCAGCAGCCGGGGGCCCCATCACACTGAAGCTTTCTTT
CASSRGPHHTEAFF
>TRBJ1-2|once|TRBV19|.
TGTGCCAGTACAATCGGAACAGTATCCTATGGCTACACCTTC
CASTIGTVSYGYTF
>TRBJ2-1|.|TRBV18|TRBD2
TGTGCCAGCTCATCCCTAGCGGGGGGATACAATGAGCAGTTCTTC
CASSSLAGGYNEQFF
>TRBJ2-1|.|TRBV19|TRBD2
TGTGCCAGTAGTATCTCTAGCGGGGCTAATGAGCAGTTCTTC
CASSISSGANEQFF
>TRBJ2-7|once|TRBV2|TRBD2
TGTGCCAGTATACTAGCGGGGACTCGGGAGCAGTACTTC
CASILAGTREQYF
>TRBJ2-3|.|TRBV14|.
TGTGCCAGCAGCCAAGATATTATAGATACGCAGTATTTT
CASSQDIIDTQYF
>TRBJ1-6|.|TRBV19|.
TGTGCCAGTAGTCAACTTTCGGGAGATAATTCACCCCTCCACTTT
CASSQLSGDNSPLHF
>TRBJ2-1|.|TRBV19|.
TGTGCCAGTATTGGGACTGGGGCCCAATACAATGAGCAGTTCTTC
CASIGTGAQYNEQFF
>TRBJ2-5|.|TRBV6-4|.
TGTGCCAGCAGACACCTACAGACCCAACAAGAGACCCAGTACTTC
CASRHLQTQQETQYF
>TRBJ2-7|.|TRBV11-3|.
TGTGCCAGCAGCTCCGGACGGAGGACGGGGGAGCAGTACTTC
CASSSGRRTGEQYF
>TRBJ2-1|.|TRBV25-1|TRBD2
TGTGCCAGCAGTGATAGCGGGAGGGCCTCCCATGAGCAGTTCTTC
CASSDSGRASHEQFF
>TRBJ1-1|.|TRBV5-1|.
TGCGCCAGCAGCTTGGTCAGGATGGGGAGCACTGAAGCTTTCTTT
CASSLVRMGSTEAFF